This paragraph covers one T cell receptor (beta chain) sequence. Its antigen is still unknown. This record comes from a study of regulatory T cells in long-lasting Graves disease. General observations from the study: Persistent Graves' disease cases displayed lower TCR diversity than newly diagnosed ones.

The germline V gene has CDR1 ENHRY and CDR2 SYGVKD. Trimming took 11 bases from V and 1 from J, leaving 17 bases between them. The CDR3 contains 14 residues. Combining iRepertoire HTBI primers with Arm-PCR of CDR3 regions, the authors built TCR beta libraries. TCRdb fed the multiplex PCR reads into MiXCR, producing one record per CDR3 protein. The sample holds approximately 360,000 distinct CDR3 sequences, roughly 24% seen once. Time point denoted: persistent/refractory GD, antithyroid drugs over 5 years with positive TRAb. Isolated PBMC RNA provided the starting material for the TCR library. All patients originated from an endocrinology department located in Xi'an, China.

The TCR sequence derives from a woman aged 35 to 49 with Graves disease. The specimen was peripheral blood mononuclear cells (PBMCs), collected when the disease was refractory, from a patient treated with antithyroid drugs. The chain carries TRBV10-3 and TRBJ1-1; maybe TRBD1 (6 bases). The CDR3 reads CASTAGTSNTEAFF. The CDR3 DNA is TGTGCCTCCACAGCCGGGACATCGAACACTGAAGCTTTCTTT.